Listed below are T cell receptor beta chains from one sample, sequenced in a study of blood T cell repertoires in COVID-19. Libraries were prepared by immunoSEQ multiplex PCR; TCRdb keeps only in-frame clonotypes and omits some of them. Among under 450,000 clones listed, more than 85% were seen once. Sequencing was performed on PBMCs or T cells enriched from blood (not recorded which). The receptors originated from a woman aged 40 to 50 who had been exposed to COVID-19. The CDR3 runs from the conserved cysteine through the conserved F or W. A D gene is named only where the DNA matches it firmly.

J gene: TRBJ1-3; D gene: NA; V gene: TRBV2; CDR3 protein: CASRREGNSGNTIYF
J gene: TRBJ2-1; D gene: NA; V gene: TRBV5-6; CDR3 protein: CASSLVSATNSLYNEQFF
J gene: TRBJ1-4; D gene: NA; V gene: TRBV30; CDR3 protein: CAWGRSEKLFF
J gene: TRBJ1-5; D gene: NA; V gene: TRBV2; CDR3 protein: CASRRLPGGPQHF
J gene: TRBJ2-7; D gene: NA; V gene: TRBV24-1; CDR3 protein: CATSDPMTYEQYF
J gene: TRBJ2-2; D gene: TRBD2; V gene: TRBV28; CDR3 protein: CASSHSGLAVNTGELFF
J gene: TRBJ1-5; D gene: TRBD1; V gene: TRBV7-2; CDR3 protein: CASSFSVRGSRGNQPQHF
J gene: TRBJ2-1; D gene: NA; V gene: TRBV18; CDR3 protein: CASSPLGLEQFF
J gene: TRBJ2-5; D gene: TRBD1; V gene: TRBV7-9; CDR3 protein: CASSQGTVEETQYF
J gene: TRBJ2-6; D gene: NA; V gene: TRBV7-9; CDR3 protein: CASSPSSTGANVLTF
J gene: TRBJ1-3; D gene: NA; V gene: TRBV4-1; CDR3 protein: CASTPTASGNTIYF
J gene: TRBJ2-7; D gene: NA; V gene: TRBV6-2/TRBV6-3; CDR3 protein: CASSSNYEQYF
J gene: TRBJ2-5; D gene: TRBD1; V gene: TRBV7-9; CDR3 protein: CASSFGQGGWQETQYF
J gene: TRBJ2-7; D gene: TRBD2; V gene: TRBV5-1; CDR3 protein: CASSHTSGSPYEQYF
J gene: TRBJ2-2; D gene: TRBD2; V gene: TRBV9; CDR3 protein: CASSVFGAGGPGELFF
J gene: TRBJ1-2; D gene: TRBD1; V gene: TRBV5-1; CDR3 protein: CASTPGQGNYGYTF
J gene: TRBJ2-3; D gene: TRBD2; V gene: TRBV18; CDR3 protein: CASSQGLAWEQYF
J gene: TRBJ1-1; D gene: TRBD1; V gene: TRBV2; CDR3 protein: CASKGTGHMNTEAFF
J gene: TRBJ2-7; D gene: TRBD1; V gene: TRBV5-4; CDR3 protein: CASSLGQGRYEQYF
J gene: TRBJ1-1; D gene: NA; V gene: TRBV3-1/TRBV3-2; CDR3 protein: CASSQASGVDTEAFF
J gene: TRBJ2-2; D gene: TRBD2; V gene: TRBV24-1; CDR3 protein: CATKEAGGPNTGELFF
J gene: TRBJ2-3; D gene: NA; V gene: TRBV7-2; CDR3 protein: CASSQRSGGIITDTQYF
J gene: TRBJ2-1; D gene: NA; V gene: TRBV5-6; CDR3 protein: CASSALGREGDEQFF
J gene: TRBJ1-1; D gene: TRBD1; V gene: TRBV7-2; CDR3 protein: CASSSPTGGRNTEAFF
J gene: TRBJ2-2; D gene: NA; V gene: TRBV7-9; CDR3 protein: CASSAGLGELFF